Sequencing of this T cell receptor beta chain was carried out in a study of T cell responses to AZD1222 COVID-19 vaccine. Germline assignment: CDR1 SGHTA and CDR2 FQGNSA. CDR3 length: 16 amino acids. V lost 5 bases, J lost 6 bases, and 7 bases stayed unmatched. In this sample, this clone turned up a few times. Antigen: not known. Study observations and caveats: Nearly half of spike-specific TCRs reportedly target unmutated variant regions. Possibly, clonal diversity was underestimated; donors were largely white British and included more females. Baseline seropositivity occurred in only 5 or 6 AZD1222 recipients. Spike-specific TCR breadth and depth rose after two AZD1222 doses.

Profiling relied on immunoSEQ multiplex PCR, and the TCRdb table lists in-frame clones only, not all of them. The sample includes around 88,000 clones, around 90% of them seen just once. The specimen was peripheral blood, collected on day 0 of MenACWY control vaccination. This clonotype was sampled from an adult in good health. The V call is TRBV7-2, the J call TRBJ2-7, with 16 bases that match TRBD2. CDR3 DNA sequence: TGTGCCAGCAGCCCTGGGACTAGCGGGGGGGCGTCCGAGCAGTACTTC. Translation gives CASSPGTSGGASEQYF.